Below, 17 T cell receptor beta chains from the same sample are listed, as sequenced in a study of T-cell reconstitution after alpha-beta-depleted transplantation in children. Study-wide findings and caveats: One year post-transplant, T-cell counts and diversity were largely derived from T cells produced anew.

These receptors' antigens are unknown. Using unique molecular identifiers, the investigators prepared the TCRbeta library. TCRdb passed the PCR reads through MiXCR, listing each CDR3 protein once. Of about 290,000 distinct CDR3 sequences detected, approximately 7.3% appear once; the ten largest clones hold around 9.8%. Specimen: peripheral blood, collected 360 days after TCRalphabeta/CD19-depleted stem cell transplant. The receptors were gathered from a female patient between 2 and 15 years old who had a stem cell transplant for Fanconi anemia, so the T cells may come from the graft donor.

This clonotype was picked up many times. The chain couples TRBV3-1 to TRBJ1-1; TRBD1 matches at 7 bases. CDR1 and CDR2 (germline): LGHDT, YNNKEL (reference sequence). The junction had 4 bases not matched to a gene; V was cut back by 7 bases and J by 5 bases. This CDR3 contains 12 residues. The DNA for the CDR3 is TGTGCCAGCAAGGCAGGGGGAACTGAAGCTTTCTTT. This encodes CASKAGGTEAFF.

V usage is TRBV27 and J usage is TRBJ2-7, with 9 bases aligning to TRBD1. Germline CDR1 and CDR2: MNHEY and SMNVEV (reference sequence). The CDR3 is 13 amino acids. Unmatched junction bases numbered 3, after V lost 3 bases and J lost 6 bases. The CDR3 sequence is CASSLGQGTEQYV. CDR3 DNA: TGTGCCAGCAGTTTGGGACAGGGTACCGAGCAGTACGTC.

This clonotype was picked up a small number of times. The chain recombines TRBV3-1 with TRBJ2-4, with 11 positions matching TRBD1. After removal of 3 bases from V and 8 bases from J, the junction contained 6 bases not matched to a gene. Per the germline V gene, CDR1 is LGHDT and CDR2 is YNNKEL (reference sequence). The CDR3 consists of 15 residues. CDR3 nucleotides: TGTGCCAGCAGCCAGTGGACAGGGGGCGTAGACATTCAGTACTTC. It translates to CASSQWTGGVDIQYF.

This clonotype was detected ten times or more. The chain uses TRBV7-8 and TRBJ2-2; the D is unclear. This CDR3 has 14 amino acids. Germline CDR1 SGHVS, CDR2 FQNEAQ. V lost 5 bases, J lost 6 bases, and 13 bases lay in between. CDR3 residues: CASSPLHSPGELFF. Here the CDR3 DNA reads TGTGCCAGCAGCCCGCTTCACAGCCCCGGGGAGCTGTTTTTT.

This clonotype was seen a few times. This chain uses TRBV6-2 or TRBV6-3 with TRBJ1-5, with a tentative D call TRBD1 (6 bases). The V and J ends lost 10 bases and 4 bases respectively, with 17 bases between them. Germline V gene lookup returns CDR1 MNHEY and CDR2 SVGEGT. The CDR3 has 14 residues. The chain's CDR3 is CAISRGQRNQPQHF. In DNA, the CDR3 is TGTGCCATCTCCCGAGGACAGCGAAATCAGCCCCAGCATTTT.

The chain uses TRBV18 and TRBJ2-1; a possible D gene is TRBD2 (6 bases). Germline loops: CDR1 KGHSH, CDR2 LQKENI. The V and J ends lost 3 bases and 6 bases respectively, with 12 bases between them. This CDR3 comprises 14 residues. The CDR3 region is CASSPLTRPNEQFF. The CDR3 DNA reads TGTGCCAGCTCACCCCTGACTAGACCCAATGAGCAGTTCTTC.

This clonotype was seen only a few times. The CDR3 loop is CASSPLLFRGYYNEQFF. The DNA of the CDR3 is TGTGCCAGCAGTCCTCTACTGTTCAGAGGTTACTACAATGAGCAGTTCTTC. The chain uses TRBV6-5 and TRBJ2-1; D gene uncertain. V lost 5 bases and J 3 bases, leaving 20 bases between the germline ends. The length of the CDR3 is 17 residues. In germline, CDR1 is MNHEY, CDR2 SVGAGI.

This clonotype was seen a few times. The rearrangement joins TRBV14 to TRBJ2-3; 10 nucleotides agree with TRBD2. The CDR3 has 19 amino acids. CDR1 is SGHDN, CDR2 FVKESK, per germline. The J segment lost 2 bases and the V segment lost 0 bases, leaving 11 bases of the junction unmatched. The CDR3: CASSQDSSSGGLDTDTQYF. CDR3 coding DNA: TGTGCCAGCAGCCAAGACAGCTCTAGCGGGGGCCTCGACACAGATACGCAGTATTTT.

This clonotype was recorded at least ten times. The gene calls are TRBV24-1 and TRBJ1-5; 7 positions match TRBD1. The germline V gene has CDR1 KGHDR and CDR2 SFDVKD. This CDR3 comprises 15 residues. The V and J ends lost 5 bases and 1 base, in that order; junction bases with no gene match: 4. The CDR3 nucleotides read TGTGCCACCAGTGGTACAGGGGTGAGCAATCAGCCCCAGCATTTT. It codes for CATSGTGVSNQPQHF.

This clonotype occurred many times. V and J are TRBV10-3 and TRBJ1-2; possibly TRBD1 for D (5 bases). Trimming pared 5 bases from V and 5 bases from J, leaving 9 bases between. Per the germline V gene, CDR1 is ENHRY and CDR2 is SYGVKD. The CDR3 totals 12 residues. The CDR3 DNA reads as TGTGCCATCAGTCTACAGGCGTATGGCTACACCTTC. The encoded protein is CAISLQAYGYTF.

This clonotype was picked up many times. The chain employs TRBV20-1 and TRBJ2-1; a weak D match, TRBD2 (6 bases). Germline V gives CDR1 DFQATT, CDR2 SNEGSKA (reference sequence). The germline V and J ends were trimmed by 5 bases and 3 bases, with 11 bases remaining between them. This CDR3 spans 13 amino acids. The CDR3: CSAPRLVYNEQFF. CDR3 in DNA: TGCAGTGCTCCAAGACTAGTCTACAATGAGCAGTTCTTC.

In this sample, this clonotype turned up many times. The chain carries TRBV7-9 and TRBJ1-1, with D tentatively TRBD1 (5 bases). The CDR3 is 14 amino acids. Looked up from germline, CDR1 is SEHNR and CDR2 is FQNEAQ (reference sequence). V lost 3 bases to trimming and J lost 6 bases, with 14 bases between them. The DNA of the CDR3 is TGTGCCAGCAGCTTGGTCGGTTTGGGGGCTGAAGCTTTCTTT. Its translation is CASSLVGLGAEAFF.

There are many counts of this clonotype. The CDR3, as DNA: TGTGCCAGCAGTTTGAACCCAATTCCTTACAATGAGCAGTTCTTC. It is translated as CASSLNPIPYNEQFF. The chain employs TRBV12-3 or TRBV12-4 and TRBJ2-1, with D unclear. This CDR3 region has 15 residues. Deletions cut 3 bases from V and 4 bases from J, with 13 bases between.

The J gene is TRBJ2-1, the V gene TRBV7-3, with 10 positions matching TRBD2. Trimming removed 5 bases from V and 7 bases from J; junction bases left unmatched: 11. The germline CDR1 and CDR2 sequences are SGHTA and FQGTGA. This CDR3 region has 16 residues. The CDR3 DNA reads as TGTGCCAGCAGCGGCTGGAGCGGGGGGGCCGAGAATGAGCAGTTCTTC. The encoded protein is CASSGWSGGAENEQFF. The variable domain in full, completed from reference TRBV7-3 and TRBJ2-1, reads GAGVSQTPSNKVTEKGKYVELRCDPISGHTALYWYRQSLGQGPEFLIYFQGTGAADDSGLPNDRFFAVRPEGSVSTLKIQRTERGDSAVYLCASSGWSGGAENEQFFGPGTRLTVL.

This clonotype showed up just a few times. The V gene is TRBV11-2, the J gene TRBJ2-3, with TRBD2 matching over 7 bases. J gave up 1 base and V 5 bases, and 9 bases lay outside the gene matches. This CDR3 has 16 amino acids. Germline values: CDR1 SGHAT, CDR2 FQNNGV. CDR3 sequence (DNA): TGTGCCAGCAGCAGGCGTGGGGACTACGGCACAGATACGCAGTATTTT. This codes for CASSRRGDYGTDTQYF.

There are many counts of this clonotype. The chain couples TRBV5-4 to TRBJ1-1; D is possibly TRBD1 (6 bases). The CDR3 has 14 residues. Germline assignment: CDR1 SGHNT and CDR2 YYREEE (reference sequence). V lost 4 bases and J lost 4, with 14 bases in between. The chain's CDR3 is CASSGSRTVTEAFF. The DNA of the CDR3 is TGTGCCAGCAGCGGTAGCCGGACAGTCACTGAAGCTTTCTTT.

This chain joins TRBV28 and TRBJ1-1; D perhaps matches TRBD1 (6 bases). V lost 3 bases and J lost 2, with 10 bases in between. The CDR3 length is 14 residues. The germline V gene has CDR1 MDHEN and CDR2 SYDVKM. In DNA form, the CDR3 reads TGTGCCAGCAGTTTCGACAGGTTAAACACTGAAGCTTTCTTT. Its translation: CASSFDRLNTEAFF. Together with reference TRBV28 and TRBJ1-1, the CDR3 gives the full variable domain: DVKVTQSSRYLVKRTGEKVFLECVQDMDHENMFWYRQDPGLGLRLIYFSYDVKMKEKGDIPEGYSVSREKKERFSLILESASTNQTSMYLCASSFDRLNTEAFFGQGTRLTVV.